The T cell receptor (beta chain) under discussion was sequenced for a study of blood T cell repertoires in COVID-19. As for the study in general: COVID-19 samples from acute and convalescent phases originated in the United States, Italy and Spain.

About this clone: This specimen includes other DNA sequences encoding the same CDR3.

Libraries were prepared by immunoSEQ multiplex PCR; TCRdb keeps only in-frame clonotypes and omits some of them. Found here are 300,000 to 350,000 clones, roughly 87% of them singletons; the top ten hold roughly 2%. Germline CDR1 reads MNHEY; CDR2 reads SMNVEV (reference sequence). Trimming stripped 5 bases from V and 7 bases from J, with 12 bases between. The CDR3 runs to 13 residues. Material: peripheral blood. The TCR sequence derives from a man younger than 30 with active or convalescent COVID-19. This rearrangement joins TRBV27 to TRBJ1-5; D is perhaps TRBD1 (5 bases). This CDR3 reads CASSPTGGQPQHF. DNA for the CDR3: TGTGCCAGCAGTCCCACCGGGGGGCAGCCCCAGCATTTT.